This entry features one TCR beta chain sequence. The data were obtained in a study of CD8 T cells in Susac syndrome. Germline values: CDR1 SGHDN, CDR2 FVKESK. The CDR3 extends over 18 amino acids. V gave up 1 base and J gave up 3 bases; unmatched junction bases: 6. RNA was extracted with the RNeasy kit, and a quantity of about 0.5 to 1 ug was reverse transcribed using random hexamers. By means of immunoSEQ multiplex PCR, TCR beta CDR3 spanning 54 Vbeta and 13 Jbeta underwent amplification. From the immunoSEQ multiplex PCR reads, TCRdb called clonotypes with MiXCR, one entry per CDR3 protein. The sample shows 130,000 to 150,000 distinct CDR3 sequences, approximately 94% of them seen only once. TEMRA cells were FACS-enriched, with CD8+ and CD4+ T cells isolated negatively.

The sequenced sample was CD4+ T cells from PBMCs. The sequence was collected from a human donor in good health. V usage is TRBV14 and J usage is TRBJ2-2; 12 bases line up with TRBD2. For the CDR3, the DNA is TGTGCCAGCAGCCAAGCCCCTAGCGGGAGGGCTTACACCGGGGAGCTGTTTTTT. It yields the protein CASSQAPSGRAYTGELFF.